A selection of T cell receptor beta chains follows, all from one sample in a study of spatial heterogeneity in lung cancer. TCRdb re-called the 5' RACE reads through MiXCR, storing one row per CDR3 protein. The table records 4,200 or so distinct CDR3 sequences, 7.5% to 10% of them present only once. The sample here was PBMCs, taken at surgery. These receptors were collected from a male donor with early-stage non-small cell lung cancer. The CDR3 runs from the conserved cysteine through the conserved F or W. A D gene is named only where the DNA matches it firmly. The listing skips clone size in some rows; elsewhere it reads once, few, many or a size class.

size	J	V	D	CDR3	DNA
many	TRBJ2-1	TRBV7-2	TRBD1	CASTPTTGSSEQFF	TGTGCCAGCACCCCAACGACAGGGTCTAGCGAGCAGTTCTTC
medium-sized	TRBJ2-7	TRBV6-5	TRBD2	CASSRQLGGTAGYEQYF	TGTGCCAGCAGTCGGCAACTGGGGGGGACGGCCGGCTACGAGCAGTACTTC
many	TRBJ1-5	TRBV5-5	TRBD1	CVSSLSYRGFGNQPQHF	TGTGTCAGCAGCTTGTCGTACAGGGGTTTTGGCAATCAGCCCCAGCATTTT
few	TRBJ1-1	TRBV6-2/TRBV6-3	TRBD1	CASTVTGSNYQTEAFF	TGTGCCAGCACCGTGACAGGGAGTAATTATCAGACTGAAGCTTTCTTT
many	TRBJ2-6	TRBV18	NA	CASSPIEQSSGANVLTF	TGTGCCAGCTCACCAATTGAACAGTCCTCTGGGGCCAACGTCCTGACTTTC
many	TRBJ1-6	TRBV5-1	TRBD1	CASSVIQIGTGNSPLHF	TGCGCCAGCAGCGTCATCCAGATCGGGACAGGAAATTCACCCCTCCACTTT
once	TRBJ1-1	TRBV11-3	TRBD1	CASSPRTGAANTEAFF	TGTGCCAGCAGCCCCCGGACAGGGGCGGCGAACACTGAAGCTTTCTTT
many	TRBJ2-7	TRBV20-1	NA	CSAQTPGHLLYEQYF	TGCAGTGCTCAAACTCCGGGACACCTTCTCTACGAGCAGTACTTC
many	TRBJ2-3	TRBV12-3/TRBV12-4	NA	CASGFTDTQYF	TGTGCCTCGGGGTTCACAGATACGCAGTATTTT
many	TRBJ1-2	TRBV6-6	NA	CASRFGGADYGYTF	TGTGCCAGCAGATTCGGGGGGGCAGACTATGGCTACACCTTC
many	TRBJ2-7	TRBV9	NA	CASTPSYQGYEQYF	TGTGCCAGCACCCCGAGCTACCAGGGCTACGAGCAGTACTTC
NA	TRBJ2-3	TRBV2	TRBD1	CASRSGTGGTYSTDTQYF	TGTGCCAGCCGCTCCGGGACAGGGGGCACTTATAGCACAGATACGCAGTATTTT
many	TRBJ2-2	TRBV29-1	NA	CSVKREEIGELFF	TGCAGCGTTAAGAGGGAGGAGATCGGGGAGCTGTTTTTT
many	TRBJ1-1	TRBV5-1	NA	CASSSGTANTEAFF	TGCGCCAGCAGCTCAGGGACGGCGAACACTGAAGCTTTCTTT
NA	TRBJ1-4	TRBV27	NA	CASTHGWGGGNEKLFF	TGTGCCAGCACCCATGGATGGGGAGGCGGAAATGAAAAACTGTTTTTT
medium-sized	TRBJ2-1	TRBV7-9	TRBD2	CASSLSIGSGGAYNEQFF	TGTGCCAGCAGCTTATCTATCGGTAGCGGGGGGGCCTACAATGAGCAGTTCTTC
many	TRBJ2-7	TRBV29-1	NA	CSGGAFYEQYF	TGCAGCGGGGGGGCCTTCTACGAGCAGTACTTC
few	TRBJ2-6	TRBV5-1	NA	CASSFGSGANVLTF	TGCGCCAGCAGCTTTGGGTCCGGGGCCAACGTCCTGACTTTC
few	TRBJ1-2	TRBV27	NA	CASSLSGGRPTYGYTF	TGTGCCAGCAGTTTATCCGGGGGACGGCCGACCTATGGCTACACCTTC
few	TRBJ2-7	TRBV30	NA	CAWGLGGFTSYEQYF	TGTGCCTGGGGCCTAGGGGGATTCACCTCCTACGAGCAGTACTTC
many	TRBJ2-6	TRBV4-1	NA	CASSQVQGVGANVLTF	TGCGCCAGCAGCCAAGTTCAAGGGGTTGGGGCCAACGTCCTGACTTTC
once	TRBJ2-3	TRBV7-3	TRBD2	CASSTGLAGVPTDTQYF	TGTGCCAGCAGCACGGGACTAGCGGGAGTCCCCACAGATACGCAGTATTTT
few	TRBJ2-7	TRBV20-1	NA	CSARRTVNYEQYF	TGCAGTGCTAGGAGGACAGTAAACTACGAGCAGTACTTC
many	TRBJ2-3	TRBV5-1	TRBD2	CASSSHRTSDNTDTQYF	TGCGCCAGCAGCTCGCATCGGACTAGCGACAACACAGATACGCAGTATTTT
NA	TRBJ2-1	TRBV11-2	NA	CAREVSYNEQFF	TGTGCCAGGGAAGTTTCCTACAATGAGCAGTTCTTC
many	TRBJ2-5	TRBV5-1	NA	CASTPDGGETQYF	TGCGCCAGCACCCCGGACGGTGGTGAGACCCAGTACTTC
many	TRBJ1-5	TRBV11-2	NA	CASSPGPNQPQHF	TGTGCCAGCAGCCCAGGGCCAAATCAGCCCCAGCATTTT
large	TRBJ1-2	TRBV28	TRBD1	CASSLYARTGGSTYGYTF	TGTGCCAGCAGTCTCTACGCTCGGACAGGGGGTAGTACCTATGGCTACACCTTC
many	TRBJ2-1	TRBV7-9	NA	CASSLQEQFF	TGTGCCAGCAGCTTACAAGAGCAGTTCTTC
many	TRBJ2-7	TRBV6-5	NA	CANVTTAGRRSREQYF	TGTGCCAACGTCACCACCGCCGGGAGACGATCACGCGAGCAGTACTTC
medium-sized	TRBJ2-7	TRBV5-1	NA	CASSFGTYEQYF	TGCGCCAGCAGCTTTGGGACCTACGAGCAGTACTTC
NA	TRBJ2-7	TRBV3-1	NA	CASSRPIGGGHGQQYF	TGTGCCAGCAGCCGGCCCATAGGAGGGGGACATGGACAGCAGTACTTC
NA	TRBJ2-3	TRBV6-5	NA	CASSPTGLLTDTQYF	TGTGCCAGCAGCCCGACGGGACTCCTCACAGATACGCAGTATTTT
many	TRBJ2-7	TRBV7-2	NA	CASSLAEVFEQYF	TGTGCCAGCAGCTTGGCAGAGGTTTTCGAGCAGTACTTC
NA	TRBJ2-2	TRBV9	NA	CASSPYTGELFF	TGTGCCAGCAGCCCTTACACCGGGGAGCTGTTTTTT
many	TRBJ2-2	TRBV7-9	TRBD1	CASSPDQGAPTGELFF	TGTGCCAGCAGCCCTGACCAGGGGGCGCCCACCGGGGAGCTGTTTTTT
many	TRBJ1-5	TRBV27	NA	CASSPLNSNQPQHF	TGTGCCAGCAGCCCTCTTAATAGCAATCAGCCCCAGCATTTT
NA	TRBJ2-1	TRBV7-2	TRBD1	CASSGRGRVYNEQFF	TGTGCCAGCAGCGGCAGGGGGCGCGTTTACAATGAGCAGTTCTTC
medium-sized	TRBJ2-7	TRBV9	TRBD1	CASSTGTGSDEQYF	TGTGCCAGCAGTACCGGGACAGGGAGTGACGAGCAGTACTTC
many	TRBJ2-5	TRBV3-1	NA	CASIETQYF	TGTGCCAGCATAGAGACCCAGTACTTC
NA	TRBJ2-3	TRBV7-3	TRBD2	CASSRGSGLGLDTQYF	TGTGCCAGCAGCCGGGGGTCGGGACTAGGTTTAGATACGCAGTATTTT